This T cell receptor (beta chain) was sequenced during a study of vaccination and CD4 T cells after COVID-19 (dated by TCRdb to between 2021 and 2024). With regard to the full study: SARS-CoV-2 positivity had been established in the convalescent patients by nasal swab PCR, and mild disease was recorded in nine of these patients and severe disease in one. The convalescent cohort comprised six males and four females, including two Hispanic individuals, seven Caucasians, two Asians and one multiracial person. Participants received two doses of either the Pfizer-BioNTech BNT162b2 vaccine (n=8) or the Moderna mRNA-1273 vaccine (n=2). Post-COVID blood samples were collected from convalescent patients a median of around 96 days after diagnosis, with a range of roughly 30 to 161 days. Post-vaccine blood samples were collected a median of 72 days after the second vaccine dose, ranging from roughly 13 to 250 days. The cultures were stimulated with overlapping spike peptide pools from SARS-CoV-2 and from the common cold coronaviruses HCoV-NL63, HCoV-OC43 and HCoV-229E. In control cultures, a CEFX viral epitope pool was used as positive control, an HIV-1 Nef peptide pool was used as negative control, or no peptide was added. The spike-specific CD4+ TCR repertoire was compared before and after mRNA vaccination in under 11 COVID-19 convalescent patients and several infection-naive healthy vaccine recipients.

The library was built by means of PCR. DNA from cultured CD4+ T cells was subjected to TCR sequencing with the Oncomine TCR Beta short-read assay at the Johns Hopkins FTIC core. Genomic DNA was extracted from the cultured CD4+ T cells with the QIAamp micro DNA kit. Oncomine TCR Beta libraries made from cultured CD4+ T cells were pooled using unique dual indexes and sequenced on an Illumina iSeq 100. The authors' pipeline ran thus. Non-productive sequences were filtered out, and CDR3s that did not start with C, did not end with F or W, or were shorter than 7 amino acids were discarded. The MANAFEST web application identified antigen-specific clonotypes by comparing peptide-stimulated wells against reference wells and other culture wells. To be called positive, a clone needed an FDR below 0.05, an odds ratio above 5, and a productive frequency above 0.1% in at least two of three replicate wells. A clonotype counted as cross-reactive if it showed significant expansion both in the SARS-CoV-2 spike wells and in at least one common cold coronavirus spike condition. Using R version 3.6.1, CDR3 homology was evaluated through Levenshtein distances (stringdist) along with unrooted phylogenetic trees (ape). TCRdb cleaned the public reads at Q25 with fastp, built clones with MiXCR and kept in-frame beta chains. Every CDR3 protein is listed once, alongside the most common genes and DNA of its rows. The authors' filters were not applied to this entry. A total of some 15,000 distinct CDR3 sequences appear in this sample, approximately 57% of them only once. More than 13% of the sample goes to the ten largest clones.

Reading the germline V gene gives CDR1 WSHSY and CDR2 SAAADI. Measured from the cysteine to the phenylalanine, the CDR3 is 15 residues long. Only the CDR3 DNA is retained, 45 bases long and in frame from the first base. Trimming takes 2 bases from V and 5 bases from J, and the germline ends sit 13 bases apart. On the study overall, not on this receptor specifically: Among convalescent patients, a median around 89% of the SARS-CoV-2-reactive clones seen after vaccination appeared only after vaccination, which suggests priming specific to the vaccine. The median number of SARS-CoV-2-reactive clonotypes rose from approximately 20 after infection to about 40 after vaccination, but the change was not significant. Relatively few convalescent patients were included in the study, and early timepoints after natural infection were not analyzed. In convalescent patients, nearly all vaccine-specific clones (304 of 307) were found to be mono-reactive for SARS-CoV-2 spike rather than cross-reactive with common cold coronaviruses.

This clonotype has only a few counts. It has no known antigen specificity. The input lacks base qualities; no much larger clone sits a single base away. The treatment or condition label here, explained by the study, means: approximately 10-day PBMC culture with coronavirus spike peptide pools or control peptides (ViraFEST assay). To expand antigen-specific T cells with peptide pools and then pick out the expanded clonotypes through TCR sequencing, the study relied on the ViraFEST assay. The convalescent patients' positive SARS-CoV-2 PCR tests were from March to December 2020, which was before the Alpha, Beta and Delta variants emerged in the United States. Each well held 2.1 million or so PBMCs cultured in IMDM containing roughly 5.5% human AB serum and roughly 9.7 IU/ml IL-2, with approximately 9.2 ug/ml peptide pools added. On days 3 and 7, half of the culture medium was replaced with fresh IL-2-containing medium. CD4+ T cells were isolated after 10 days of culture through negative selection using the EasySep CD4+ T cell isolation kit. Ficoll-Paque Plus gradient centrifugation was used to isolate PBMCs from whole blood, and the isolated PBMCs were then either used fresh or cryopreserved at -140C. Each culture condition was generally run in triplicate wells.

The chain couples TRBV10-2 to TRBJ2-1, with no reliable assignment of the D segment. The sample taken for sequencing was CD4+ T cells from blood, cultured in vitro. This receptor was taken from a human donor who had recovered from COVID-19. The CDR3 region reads CASSESSRPNNEQFF. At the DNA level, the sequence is TGCGCCAGCAGTGAGAGTTCGAGACCCAACAATGAGCAGTTCTTC.